This T cell receptor beta chain was recovered during a study of cytomegalovirus exposure and HLA in healthy donors. Whole-study results and caveats: Most observed TCR sequences were rare, whereas some public TCRs were detected in many donors. An analysis done earlier found most TCR beta V segments productive about 90% or about 30% of the time.

In regard to this clone: Its specificity is unknown.

V lost 7 bases and J lost 8, with 14 bases in between. The CDR3 spans 11 residues. The V gene's germline CDR1 is GTSNPN and CDR2 SVGIG (reference sequence). 60 Vbeta and 13 Jbeta primers were used in PCR. TCRdb's table, derived via immunoSEQ multiplex PCR, lists solely in-frame clones and lacks some. The sample comprises 200,000 to 300,000 clones, roughly 78% of which are singletons, and approximately 0.47% rests with the top ten. Sequencing was performed on PBMCs. The source is a boy under 18 in good health and CMV-seronegative. J is TRBJ1-2 and V is TRBV30, with D perhaps TRBD1 (6 bases). This CDR3 reads CASPGHTGYTF. Written as DNA, the CDR3 is TGTGCCTCCCCGGGACATACGGGCTACACCTTC.